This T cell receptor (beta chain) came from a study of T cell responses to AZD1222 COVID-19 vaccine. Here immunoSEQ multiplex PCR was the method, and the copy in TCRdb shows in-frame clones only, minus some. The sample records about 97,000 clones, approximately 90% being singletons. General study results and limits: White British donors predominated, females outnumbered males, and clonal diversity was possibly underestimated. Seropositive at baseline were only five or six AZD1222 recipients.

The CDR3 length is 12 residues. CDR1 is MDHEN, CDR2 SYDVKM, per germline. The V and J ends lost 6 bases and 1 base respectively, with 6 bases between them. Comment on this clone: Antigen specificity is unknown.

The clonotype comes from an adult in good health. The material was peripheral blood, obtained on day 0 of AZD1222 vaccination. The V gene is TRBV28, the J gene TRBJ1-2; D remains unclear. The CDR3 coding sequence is TGTGCCAGCAGCTCACTTAACTATGGCTACACCTTC. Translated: CASSSLNYGYTF.